This entry lists 17 T cell receptor beta chains sequenced from one sample in a study of cytomegalovirus exposure and HLA in healthy donors. The PCR used 60 Vbeta and 13 Jbeta primers. Profiled with immunoSEQ multiplex PCR; TCRdb holds only in-frame clones, not every one. The table shows approximately 150,000 clones, with over 75% occurring only once. The source material was PBMCs. These receptors all stem from a woman aged 25-40 years in good health and CMV-seronegative.

The V call is TRBV7-2, the J call TRBJ2-7; the D gene is possibly TRBD1 (6 bases). Deletions cut 0 bases from V and 1 base from J, with 7 bases between. CDR1 and CDR2 (germline): SGHTA, FQGNSA. The CDR3 has 14 amino acids. CDR3 loop: CASSLAGTSYEQYF. Written as DNA, the CDR3 is TGTGCCAGCAGCTTAGCCGGGACATCCTACGAGCAGTACTTC.

V usage is TRBV27 and J usage is TRBJ2-5; 7 positions agree with TRBD1. The V gene end was trimmed by 1 base and the J gene end by 4 bases; junction bases not matched to a gene: 3. Looked up from germline, CDR1 is MNHEY and CDR2 is SMNVEV (reference sequence). The CDR3 has 14 amino acids. The chain's CDR3 is CASSLFPGGETQYF. The CDR3 nucleotides read TGTGCCAGCAGTTTATTCCCAGGGGGAGAGACCCAGTACTTC.

This chain uses TRBV29-1 with TRBJ2-7; TRBD2 agrees at 8 bases. This CDR3 contains 16 residues. The germline gives CDR1 SQVTM, CDR2 ANQGSEA. After removal of 3 bases from V and 1 base from J, the junction contained 11 bases not matched to a gene. CDR3 DNA sequence: TGCAGCGTTGACGGAGTAGCGGGACGAATTTCCTACGAGCAGTACTTC. This encodes CSVDGVAGRISYEQYF.

This clone was observed a few times. The J gene is TRBJ2-2, the V gene TRBV10-3; the D is unclear. Germline V CDR1 and CDR2: ENHRY, SYGVKD. V was cut by 0 bases and J by 4 bases, with 6 bases left in between. There are 14 residues in the CDR3. CDR3 bases: TGTGCCATCAGTGAGTCGCACAGCACCGGGGAGCTGTTTTTT. As protein: CAISESHSTGELFF.

This clone was recorded a few times. The chain has TRBV9 and TRBJ2-1; 7 bases are shared with TRBD2. The CDR3 totals 15 residues. J was trimmed by 5 bases and V by 2 bases; bases with no gene match: 7. Germline V gene sequence: CDR1 SGDLS, CDR2 YYNGEE. This CDR3 is CASSVTSGANNEQFF. The CDR3 bases are TGTGCCAGCAGCGTTACGAGCGGGGCCAACAATGAGCAGTTCTTC.

The chain couples TRBV7-6 to TRBJ2-3, with 7 bases fitting TRBD2. CDR1 and CDR2 from the germline V gene are SGHVS and FNYEAQ. CDR3 size: 18 residues. The ends lost 1 base at V and 0 bases at J; junction bases unmatched: 10. The CDR3 here is CASSLVPRISGSTDTQYF. The CDR3 DNA follows: TGTGCCAGCAGCTTAGTTCCACGGATTAGCGGGAGCACAGATACGCAGTATTTT.

This rearrangement joins TRBV19 to TRBJ1-6, with TRBD1 matching 9 bases. The CDR3 totals 15 residues. Germline lookup yields CDR1 LNHDA and CDR2 SQIVND (reference sequence). V lost 5 bases and J lost 7; bases outside the gene matches: 6. The CDR3 bases are TGTGCCAGTAGTGCCACAGGGGGCGCGAATTCACCCCTCCACTTT. Translating gives CASSATGGANSPLHF.

The chain combines TRBV5-1 with TRBJ1-4, with TRBD1 matching over 12 bases. The CDR3 extends over 15 amino acids. V shed 4 bases, J shed 5 bases, and the junction held 3 bases outside the gene matches. CDR1 and CDR2 from the germline V gene are SGHRS and YFSETQ. The CDR3 loop is CASSPGTGGNEKLFF. CDR3 nucleotide sequence: TGCGCCAGCAGCCCGGGGACAGGGGGCAATGAAAAACTGTTTTTT.

J is TRBJ1-1 and V is TRBV5-6; TRBD1 agrees at 7 bases. The CDR3 totals 15 residues. Germline V lookup: CDR1 SGHDT, CDR2 YYEEEE. V shed 6 bases, J shed 2 bases, and the junction held 10 bases outside the gene matches. CDR3 protein: CASTHSRGLNTEAFF. The DNA of the CDR3 is TGTGCCAGCACTCATTCAAGGGGGCTAAACACTGAAGCTTTCTTT. Filled out from reference TRBV5-6 and TRBJ1-1, the complete variable domain reads DAGVTQSPTHLIKTRGQQVTLRCSPKSGHDTVSWYQQALGQGPQFIFQYYEEEERQRGNFPDRFSGHQFPNYSSELNVNALLLGDSALYLCASTHSRGLNTEAFFGQGTRLTVV.

The rearrangement links TRBV6-1 to TRBJ1-2; 9 bases are a match to TRBD1. CDR3 length equals 12 residues. J lost 9 bases, V lost 11 bases, and 10 bases had no gene match. Germline CDR1 reads MNHNS; CDR2 reads SASEGT. CDR3 protein: CAGGQGMGSYTF. DNA of the CDR3: TGTGCCGGAGGACAGGGGATGGGTAGCTACACCTTC.

The chain uses TRBV27 and TRBJ2-7; D possibly corresponds to TRBD2 (5 bases). Trimming pared 7 bases from V and 4 bases from J, leaving 17 bases between. Germline-derived CDR1 and CDR2 are MNHEY and SMNVEV (reference sequence). The CDR3 is 14 residues long. The DNA for the CDR3 is TGTGCCAGCACCTCCCGGACTGCGAGATACGAGCAGTACTTC. It is translated as CASTSRTARYEQYF.

J is TRBJ2-1 and V is TRBV7-3, with D perhaps matching TRBD1 (5 bases). The CDR3 runs to 13 residues. CDR1 is SGHTA, CDR2 FQGTGA, per germline. V lost 5 bases and J lost 6, with 11 bases in between. For the CDR3, the DNA is TGTGCCAGCAGCAGGGGAAGGTCCAATGAGCAGTTCTTC. Residues: CASSRGRSNEQFF. Looking up the rest from reference TRBV7-3 and TRBJ2-1 gives the full variable domain: GAGVSQTPSNKVTEKGKYVELRCDPISGHTALYWYRQSLGQGPEFLIYFQGTGAADDSGLPNDRFFAVRPEGSVSTLKIQRTERGDSAVYLCASSRGRSNEQFFGPGTRLTVL.

The chain couples TRBV7-2 to TRBJ1-5, with 7 bases aligning to TRBD1. Germline CDR1 reads SGHTA; CDR2 reads FQGNSA. CDR3 size: 14 residues. Trimming cost V 5 bases and J 7 bases; bases outside gene matches: 8. The CDR3 DNA sequence: TGTGCCAGCAGCCCACGACAGGGTCAACAGCCCCAGCATTTT. Translated, it gives CASSPRQGQQPQHF.

The rearrangement uses TRBV28 and TRBJ1-1; 7 bases match TRBD1. Trimming at V came to 6 bases and at J to 0 bases, leaving 4 bases not matched to a gene. CDR1 and CDR2 from the germline V gene are MDHEN and SYDVKM. The CDR3 runs to 14 residues. The CDR3 nucleotides read TGTGCCAGCAGGGGACAGACCGTGAACACTGAAGCTTTCTTT. Translation: CASRGQTVNTEAFF.

This chain joins TRBV28 and TRBJ1-2; possible D gene TRBD1, 5 bases. Germline CDR1 MDHEN, CDR2 SYDVKM. V was clipped by 2 bases and J by 4 bases, with 26 bases between them. This CDR3 has 19 amino acids. The CDR3 DNA reads as TGTGCCAGCAGTTTAACTTACGGCAGGGTGTTGAGCGGGGCCTATGGCTACACCTTC. It specifies CASSLTYGRVLSGAYGYTF.

The chain is built from TRBV19 and TRBJ1-3, with unresolved D. CDR3 size: 18 residues. The V gene's germline CDR1 is LNHDA and CDR2 SQIVND (reference sequence). V was trimmed by 2 bases and J by 0 bases, leaving 17 bases between them. The CDR3 coding sequence is TGTGCCAGTAGTATAATTGGTCAGCGTCGTCGCTCTGGAAACACCATATATTTT. Translated, it gives CASSIIGQRRRSGNTIYF.

The chain uses TRBV27 and TRBJ2-1; 7 nucleotides match TRBD1. The CDR3 is 16 amino acids. V was pared by 5 bases and J by 4 bases, with 11 bases of the junction left unmatched. From germline, CDR1 is MNHEY and CDR2 SMNVEV (reference sequence). The CDR3 nucleotides are TGTGCCAGCAGTCCACCCGTGGGGACAGTTTACAATGAGCAGTTCTTC. Protein product: CASSPPVGTVYNEQFF.